The rows below give T cell receptor beta chains drawn from one sample of a study of Ad26.COV2.S vaccination and SARS-CoV-2 variants. Measured with immunoSEQ multiplex PCR; TCRdb has only the in-frame clones, and not every one. This repertoire shows under 600,000 clones, 70% to 90% found once; its top ten account for over 1.5%. This specimen consisted of peripheral blood, obtained in a trial of Ad26.COV2.S vaccine versus placebo. The receptors come from a person aged 18-65 years who received the Ad26.COV2.S COVID-19 vaccine or a placebo. The CDR3 runs from the conserved cysteine through the conserved F or W.

V	J	length	CDR3
TRBV3-1/TRBV3-2	TRBJ2-3	19	CASSQEFPGPKKSTDTQYF
TRBV18	TRBJ2-7	15	CASSQSGRAADEQYF
TRBV3-1/TRBV3-2	TRBJ2-5	13	CASSPTSLETQYF
TRBV27	TRBJ1-2	13	CASSPGSHYGYTF
TRBV7-8	TRBJ2-5	16	CASSQIAYVGLETQYF
TRBV9	TRBJ1-4	16	CASSVGGSATNEKLFF
TRBV2	TRBJ2-7	11	CASSEAYEQYF
TRBV4-2	TRBJ1-4	14	CASSQRATNEKLFF
TRBV6-1	TRBJ2-1	19	CASSGPPLAGGASYNEQFF
TRBV11-3	TRBJ2-2	15	CASSSQNGGTGELFF
TRBV7-2	TRBJ1-4	13	CASSFATGEKLFF
TRBV7-3	TRBJ2-3	14	CASKPSGATDTQYF